The 15 T cell receptor beta chains reported below all come from one sample, sequenced in a study of radiotherapy plus CTLA-4 blockade in lung cancer. Profiling relied on immunoSEQ multiplex PCR, and the TCRdb table lists in-frame clones only, not all of them. This table holds 53,000 or so clones, more than 70% found once. The sequenced sample was peripheral blood, obtained from a patient treated with radiotherapy plus ipilimumab. These receptors were obtained from a human donor with non-small cell lung cancer who had stable disease on radiotherapy plus ipilimumab.

This rearrangement joins TRBV9 to TRBJ2-7, with unresolved D. Trimming removed 0 bases from V and 4 bases from J, with 8 bases in between. CDR1 and CDR2 from the germline V gene are SGDLS and YYNGEE. CDR3 length: 13 amino acids. The CDR3 bases are TGTGCCAGCAGCGTAGAAACAGCATACGAGCAGTACTTC. Translation: CASSVETAYEQYF.

The chain employs TRBV5-1 and TRBJ1-1, with 8 bases matching TRBD1. The CDR3 loop spans 17 amino acids. V was clipped by 4 bases and J by 0 bases; unmatched bases: 11. The germline V gene has CDR1 SGHRS and CDR2 YFSETQ. CDR3 protein: CASSLPQTTGVNTEAFF. The DNA of the CDR3 is TGCGCCAGCAGCCTACCACAGACGACAGGGGTGAACACTGAAGCTTTCTTT.

V and J are TRBV9 and TRBJ1-3; maybe TRBD1 (5 bases). In germline, CDR1 is SGDLS, CDR2 YYNGEE. V was trimmed by 6 bases and J by 0 bases, leaving 10 bases between them. The CDR3 contains 14 residues. CDR3 amino acids: CASKSGSSGNTIYF. CDR3 sequence (DNA): TGTGCCAGCAAGTCAGGGAGCTCTGGAAACACCATATATTTT.

The gene calls are TRBV6-6 and TRBJ1-2, with a weak D call TRBD1 (5 bases). Trimming left V 2 bases short and J 8 bases short, with 15 bases between. Per the germline V gene, CDR1 is MNHNY and CDR2 is SVGAGI (reference sequence). The CDR3 is 14 amino acids. The chain's CDR3 is CASSYEATGIGYTF. The CDR3 DNA reads TGTGCCAGCAGTTACGAGGCCACAGGCATCGGCTACACCTTC.

This clone came up a few times. This rearrangement joins TRBV6-4 to TRBJ2-1; D could derive from TRBD1 or TRBD2 (5 bases each). This CDR3 comprises 15 residues. V lost 5 bases, J lost 3 bases, and 14 bases lay in between. The germline CDR1 and CDR2 sequences are MRHNA and SNTAGT. The CDR3 DNA follows: TGTGCCAGCAGTCCACGAGGGGCGGACTACAATGAGCAGTTCTTC. Its translation is CASSPRGADYNEQFF.

This chain uses TRBV7-9 with TRBJ1-1; D call uncertain. CDR3 size: 17 residues. Germline V CDR1 and CDR2: SEHNR, FQNEAQ (reference sequence). V lost 1 base to trimming and J lost 0 bases, with 15 bases between them. The CDR3 protein is CASSLVVSTYLNTEAFF. The DNA of the CDR3 is TGTGCCAGCAGCTTAGTAGTCAGCACATACCTGAACACTGAAGCTTTCTTT.

This clone was observed a single time. The chain joins TRBV11-2 to TRBJ1-2; D is uncertain. CDR1 and CDR2 from the germline V gene are SGHAT and FQNNGV. The germline V and J ends were trimmed by 5 bases and 5 bases, with 15 bases remaining between them. CDR3 size: 14 residues. DNA of the CDR3: TGTGCCAGCAGCGCCATCGGACGGCATTATGGCTACACCTTC. The encoded protein is CASSAIGRHYGYTF.

V usage is TRBV7-9 and J usage is TRBJ2-7; TRBD2 is a possible D gene (5 bases). The CDR3 loop spans 13 amino acids. Germline V gene lookup returns CDR1 SEHNR and CDR2 FQNEAQ (reference sequence). With 3 bases removed from V and 5 bases from J, the gap between germline ends came to 11 bases. CDR3 sequence: CASSFASRDEQYF. DNA of the CDR3: TGTGCCAGCAGCTTCGCATCGAGGGACGAGCAGTACTTC.

This chain joins TRBV13 and TRBJ1-5; D unresolved. Germline CDR1 PRHDT, CDR2 FYEKMQ (reference sequence). The CDR3 sequence is 15 residues long. V was trimmed by 0 bases and J by 0 bases, leaving 6 bases between them. This chain's CDR3 is CASSLGKFSNQPQHF. In DNA form, the CDR3 reads TGTGCCAGCAGCTTAGGAAAGTTTAGCAATCAGCCCCAGCATTTT.

Regarding this clone: Other nucleotide sequences from this sample produce the same CDR3. V and J are TRBV9 and TRBJ1-2; D unresolved. Trimming removed 0 bases at V and 10 bases at J, with 22 bases between. The CDR3 consists of 16 residues. Germline V CDR1 and CDR2: SGDLS, YYNGEE. The CDR3 here is CASSVAGTGGPYAYTF. Here the CDR3 DNA reads TGTGCCAGCAGCGTAGCAGGAACTGGAGGGCCTTACGCCTACACCTTC.

The rearrangement uses TRBV18 and TRBJ1-1, with D possibly TRBD1 on 5 matching bases. This CDR3 contains 14 residues. In germline, CDR1 is KGHSH, CDR2 LQKENI. V lost 4 bases, J lost 3 bases, and 12 bases lay in between. The CDR3: CASSLSGTDTEAFF. DNA of the CDR3: TGTGCCAGCTCACTTTCCGGGACGGACACTGAAGCTTTCTTT.

The chain links TRBV6-4 to TRBJ2-1; the match to TRBD1 covers 8 bases. Germline V gene data show CDR1 as MRHNA and CDR2 as SNTAGT. With 5 bases clipped from V and 8 bases from J, the junction kept 8 bases outside the gene matches. This CDR3 region has 14 residues. In DNA form, the CDR3 reads TGTGCCAGCAGTAGCACTACAGGGGGTGATGAGCAGTTCTTC. Its protein product is CASSSTTGGDEQFF.

This clone was counted a few times. The rearrangement links TRBV7-3 to TRBJ2-2, with D possibly being TRBD1 (6 bases). CDR1 and CDR2 (germline): SGHTA, FQGTGA. The V and J ends lost 5 bases and 0 bases respectively, with 16 bases between them. The CDR3 is made up of 17 amino acids. CDR3 in DNA: TGTGCCAGCAGCCCTTTGCCAGGGGCTACGAACACCGGGGAGCTGTTTTTT. Its protein product is CASSPLPGATNTGELFF.

The V and J genes are TRBV5-1 and TRBJ2-7, with 9 nucleotides matching TRBD1. The V gene's germline CDR1 is SGHRS and CDR2 YFSETQ. With V trimmed by 4 bases and J by 5 bases, 7 bases remained unmatched. This CDR3 region has 14 residues. CDR3 sequence (DNA): TGCGCCAGCAGCCCGGGGAGACAGGGGGACGAGCAGTACGTC. Amino acids: CASSPGRQGDEQYV.

The V gene is TRBV6-1, the J gene TRBJ1-6; no firm D call. The germline V and J ends were trimmed by 2 bases and 9 bases, with 14 bases remaining between them. There are 15 residues in the CDR3. Germline CDR1 MNHNS, CDR2 SASEGT. The CDR3 sequence is CASSELASSLSPLHF. The DNA for the CDR3 is TGTGCCAGCAGTGAATTGGCAAGCAGTCTTTCACCCCTCCACTTT.